The source of this T cell receptor (beta chain) is a study of T-cell memory formation after mild COVID-19. As for the study in general: Largely, the TCR clusters proved donor specific.

The sample holds a few counts of this clonotype. The antigen remains undetermined. Between the trimmed V and J ends, which lost 0 bases and 12 bases, there was a span of 15 bases. The CDR3 is 13 amino acids. Germline CDR1 reads SGDLS; CDR2 reads YYNGEE. Findings and caveats of the study: Pre-infection memory carried some responding clones, suggesting that cross-reactive memory joined.

From 5'RACE with constant-segment primers came TCR alpha and TCR beta cDNA libraries that carried sample barcodes and UMIs. TCRdb recomputed calls from the 5' RACE reads with MiXCR, one row per CDR3 protein. The data contain 350,000 or so distinct CDR3 sequences, approximately 22% of them seen just once; the ten biggest clones take up roughly 21%. Sequenced sample: PBMCs or a T cell subset sorted from them (not recorded which). The chain has TRBV9 and TRBJ1-1; perhaps TRBD1 as D (5 bases). This sequence originates from a man aged 18-30 years who had mild COVID-19 (a few samples of this study predate the infection). Cell type and time point are not known. The CDR3 nucleotides read TGTGCCAGCAGCGTAGTCGATAGGGGATGGACTTTCTTT. It translates to CASSVVDRGWTFF.